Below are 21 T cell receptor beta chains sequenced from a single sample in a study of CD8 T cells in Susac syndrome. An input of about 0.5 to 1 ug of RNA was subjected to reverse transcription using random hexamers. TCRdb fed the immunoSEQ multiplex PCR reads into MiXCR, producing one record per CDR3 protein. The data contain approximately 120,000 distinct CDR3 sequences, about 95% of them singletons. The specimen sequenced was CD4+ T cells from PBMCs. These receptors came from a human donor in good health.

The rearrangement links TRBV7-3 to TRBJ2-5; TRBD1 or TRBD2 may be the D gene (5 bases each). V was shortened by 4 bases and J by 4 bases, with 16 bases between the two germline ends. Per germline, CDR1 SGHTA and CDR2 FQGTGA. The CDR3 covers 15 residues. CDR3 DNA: TGTGCCAGCAGCTCCACCGGGACGCCGGCAGAGACCCAGTACTTC. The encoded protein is CASSSTGTPAETQYF.

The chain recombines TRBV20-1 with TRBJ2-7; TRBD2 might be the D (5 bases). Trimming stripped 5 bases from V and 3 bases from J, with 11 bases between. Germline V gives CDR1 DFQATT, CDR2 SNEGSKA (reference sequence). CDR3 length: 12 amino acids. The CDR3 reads CSAGPRGYEQYF. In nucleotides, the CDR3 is TGCAGTGCTGGACCTCGGGGCTACGAGCAGTACTTC.

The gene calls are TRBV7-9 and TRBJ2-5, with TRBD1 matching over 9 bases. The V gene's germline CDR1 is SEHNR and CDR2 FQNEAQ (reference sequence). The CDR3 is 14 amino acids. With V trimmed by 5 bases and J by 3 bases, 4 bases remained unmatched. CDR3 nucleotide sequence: TGTGCCAGCAGCCGGGACAGGGCAAAAGAGACCCAGTACTTC. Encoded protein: CASSRDRAKETQYF.

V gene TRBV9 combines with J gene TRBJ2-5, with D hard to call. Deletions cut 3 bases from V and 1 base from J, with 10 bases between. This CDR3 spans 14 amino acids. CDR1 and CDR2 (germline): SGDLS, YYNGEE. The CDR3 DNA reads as TGTGCCAGCAGCGCACAGAACTTCCAAGAGACCCAGTACTTC. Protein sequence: CASSAQNFQETQYF.

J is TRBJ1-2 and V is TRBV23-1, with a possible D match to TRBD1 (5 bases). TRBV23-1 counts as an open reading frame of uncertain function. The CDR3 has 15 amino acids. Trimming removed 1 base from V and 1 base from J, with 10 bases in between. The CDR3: CASSQLRQFNYGYTF. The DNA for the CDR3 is TGCGCCAGCAGTCAATTGCGACAGTTTAACTATGGCTACACCTTC.

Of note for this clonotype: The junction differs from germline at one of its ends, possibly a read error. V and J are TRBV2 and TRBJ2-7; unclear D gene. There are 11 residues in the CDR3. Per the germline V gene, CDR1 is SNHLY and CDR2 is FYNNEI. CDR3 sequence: CASDQQSEQYF. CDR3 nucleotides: TGTGCCAGCGACCAACAGTCCGAGCAGTACTTT.

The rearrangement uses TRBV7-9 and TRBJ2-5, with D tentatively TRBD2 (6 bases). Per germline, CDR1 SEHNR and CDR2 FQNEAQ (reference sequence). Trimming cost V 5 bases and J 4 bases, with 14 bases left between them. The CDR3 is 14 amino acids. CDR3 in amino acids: CASSLLWRGETQYF. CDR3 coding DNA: TGTGCCAGCAGCCTTCTTTGGAGGGGAGAGACCCAGTACTTC.

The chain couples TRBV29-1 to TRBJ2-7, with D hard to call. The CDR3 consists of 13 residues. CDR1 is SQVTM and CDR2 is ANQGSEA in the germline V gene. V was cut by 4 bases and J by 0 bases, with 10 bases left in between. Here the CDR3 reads CSVGQKLSYEQYF. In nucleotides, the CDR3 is TGCAGCGTTGGGCAGAAACTCTCCTACGAGCAGTACTTC.

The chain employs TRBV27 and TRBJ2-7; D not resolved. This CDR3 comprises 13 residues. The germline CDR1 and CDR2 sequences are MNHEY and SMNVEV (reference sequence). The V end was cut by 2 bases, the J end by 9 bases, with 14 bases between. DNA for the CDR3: TGTGCCAGCAGTTTAACTCCGCCTAGACGGCAGTACTTC. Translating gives CASSLTPPRRQYF.

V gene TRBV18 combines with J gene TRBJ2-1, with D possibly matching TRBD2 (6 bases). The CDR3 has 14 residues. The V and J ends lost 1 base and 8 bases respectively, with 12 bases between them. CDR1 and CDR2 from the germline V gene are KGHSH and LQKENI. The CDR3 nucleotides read TGTGCCAGCTCACCACTCTCCTCGGGAGATGAGCAGTTCTTC. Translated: CASSPLSSGDEQFF.

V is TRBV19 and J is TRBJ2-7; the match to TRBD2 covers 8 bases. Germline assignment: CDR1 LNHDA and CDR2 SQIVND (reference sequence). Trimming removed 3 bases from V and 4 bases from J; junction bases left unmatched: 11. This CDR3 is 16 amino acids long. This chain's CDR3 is CASSIRGGTPEYEQYF. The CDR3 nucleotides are TGTGCCAGTAGTATCCGCGGGGGGACACCGGAATACGAGCAGTACTTC.

The CDR3 DNA reads TGTGCCAGCAGCTTGGGTTGGACCCGGCACGACGAGCAGTACTTC. Its translation: CASSLGWTRHDEQYF. The genes are TRBV5-6 and TRBJ2-7, with no clear D. The CDR3 has 15 amino acids. CDR1 is SGHDT and CDR2 is YYEEEE in the germline V gene. The germline V and J ends were trimmed by 0 bases and 5 bases, with 15 bases remaining between them.

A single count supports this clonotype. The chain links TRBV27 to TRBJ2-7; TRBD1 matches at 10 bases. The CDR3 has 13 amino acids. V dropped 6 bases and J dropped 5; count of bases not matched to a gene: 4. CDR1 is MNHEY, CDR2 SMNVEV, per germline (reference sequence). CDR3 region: CASRRGQGDEQYF. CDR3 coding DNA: TGTGCCAGCAGGAGAGGACAGGGGGACGAGCAGTACTTC.

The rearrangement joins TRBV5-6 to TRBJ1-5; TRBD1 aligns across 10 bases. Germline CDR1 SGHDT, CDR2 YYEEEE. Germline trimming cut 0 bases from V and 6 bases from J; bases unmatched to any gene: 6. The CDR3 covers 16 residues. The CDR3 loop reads CASSLAGQGTAQPQHF. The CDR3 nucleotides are TGTGCCAGCAGCTTGGCGGGACAGGGGACCGCTCAGCCCCAGCATTTT.

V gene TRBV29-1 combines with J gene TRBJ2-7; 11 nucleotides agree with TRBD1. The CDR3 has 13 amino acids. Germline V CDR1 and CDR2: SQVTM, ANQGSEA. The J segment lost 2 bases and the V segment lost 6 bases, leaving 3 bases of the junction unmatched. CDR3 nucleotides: TGCAGCGTAGCGGGACAGGGGGCCTACGAGCAGTACTTC. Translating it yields CSVAGQGAYEQYF.

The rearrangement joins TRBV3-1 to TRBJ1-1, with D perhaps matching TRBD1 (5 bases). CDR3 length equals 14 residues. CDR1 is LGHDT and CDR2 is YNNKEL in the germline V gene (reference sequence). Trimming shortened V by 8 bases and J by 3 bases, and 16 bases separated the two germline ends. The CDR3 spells CASVDLGGDTEAFF. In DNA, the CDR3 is TGTGCCAGCGTGGACCTCGGGGGAGACACTGAAGCTTTCTTT.

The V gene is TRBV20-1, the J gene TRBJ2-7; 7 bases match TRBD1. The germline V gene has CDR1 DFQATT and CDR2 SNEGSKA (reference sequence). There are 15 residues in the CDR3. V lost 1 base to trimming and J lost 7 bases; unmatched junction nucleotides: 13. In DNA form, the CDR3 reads TGCAGTGCTAGAGCCGGGACAGCGGTGGCGCGAGAGCAGTACTTC. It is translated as CSARAGTAVAREQYF.

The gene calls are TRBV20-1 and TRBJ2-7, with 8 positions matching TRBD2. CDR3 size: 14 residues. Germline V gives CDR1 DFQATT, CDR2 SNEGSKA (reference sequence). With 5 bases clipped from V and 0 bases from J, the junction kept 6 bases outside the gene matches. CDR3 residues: CSALSGSVSYEQYF. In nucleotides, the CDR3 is TGCAGTGCTTTAAGCGGGAGTGTCTCCTACGAGCAGTACTTC.

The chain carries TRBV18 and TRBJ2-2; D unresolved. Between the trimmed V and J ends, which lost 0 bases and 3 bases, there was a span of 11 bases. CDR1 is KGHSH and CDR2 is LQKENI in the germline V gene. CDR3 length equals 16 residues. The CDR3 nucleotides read TGTGCCAGCTCACCACCGTCGCGCTCTCACACCGGGGAGCTGTTTTTT. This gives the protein CASSPPSRSHTGELFF.

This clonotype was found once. The DNA of the CDR3 is TGTGCCACCAGTGCTCCGGCCGGGGGCTACACCTTC. Residues: CATSAPAGGYTF. V and J are TRBV24-1 and TRBJ1-2; D is unclear. V was shortened by 5 bases and J by 8 bases, with 11 bases between the two germline ends. The CDR3 is made up of 12 amino acids. Germline V gives CDR1 KGHDR, CDR2 SFDVKD.

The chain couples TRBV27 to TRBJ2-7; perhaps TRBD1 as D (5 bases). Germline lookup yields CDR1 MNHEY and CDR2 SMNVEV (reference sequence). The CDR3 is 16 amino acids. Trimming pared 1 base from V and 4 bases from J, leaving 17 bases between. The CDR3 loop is CASSLFSQGLSYEQYF. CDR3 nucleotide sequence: TGTGCCAGCAGTTTATTCAGTCAGGGCCTTTCGTACGAGCAGTACTTC.